This TCR beta chain was sequenced during a study of CD8 T cells in ankylosing spondylitis. Study-level findings and limits: A motif of several highly homologous TCR beta variants was seen as apparently characteristic of ankylosing spondylitis blood.

A note on this clonotype: Its specificity is not known.

Trimming left V 6 bases short and J 6 bases short, with 24 bases between. The length of the CDR3 is 15 residues. In germline, CDR1 is DFQATT, CDR2 SNEGSKA (reference sequence). A quantitative 5'-RACE method, one with molecular barcodes, was used to make TCR beta libraries. TCRdb independently ran MiXCR on the 5' RACE reads; one entry per CDR3 protein. The sample holds 400,000 to 450,000 distinct CDR3 sequences, 17% seen once. This chain uses TRBV20-1 with TRBJ2-7, with D perhaps matching TRBD1 (5 bases). The TCR originated in a male donor with ankylosing spondylitis. The sample taken for sequencing was blood, either unsorted or a sorted T cell fraction (not recorded which). The CDR3 bases are TGCAGTGCCCCAACCCCTACAGGTGTGGTCGGCGAGCAGTACTTC. Its protein product is CSAPTPTGVVGEQYF.